Following are 19 T cell receptor beta chains from one sample sequenced in a study of tumor and adjacent non-tumor tissue in lung cancer. The template was RNA from unsorted bulk tissue. The library came from three nested PCR rounds adapted from ARM-PCR protocols. Each CDR3 protein gets one entry after TCRdb re-called the multiplex PCR reads with MiXCR. The table shows over 100,000 distinct CDR3 sequences, with roughly 75% occurring only once. Sequenced sample: lung tumor tissue. The receptors come from a woman aged 55-75 years with non-small cell lung cancer.

Worth noting for this clonotype: One end of the junction does not line up with germline, which may come from a read error. V gene TRBV19 combines with J gene TRBJ2-7, with 10 bases that match TRBD1. The germline V gene encodes CDR1 LNHDA and CDR2 SQIVND (reference sequence). The CDR3 sequence is 16 residues long. This CDR3 reads CASSIELRQGADEHYF. DNA of the CDR3: TGTGCCAGTAGTATAGAGTTGAGACAGGGGGCCGACGAGCACTACTTC.

The rearrangement uses TRBV4-3 and TRBJ1-4; no clear D. V gave up 1 base and J gave up 16 bases, with 25 bases separating them. The CDR3 length is 16 residues. Germline V gene lookup returns CDR1 LGHNA and CDR2 YSLEER. In DNA, the CDR3 is TGCGCCAGCAGCCAAGGCCGAGGAAGGCTGAATGAAAGACAGTTTTTT. Residues: CASSQGRGRLNERQFF.

The table lists this clonotype with a few counts. This may arise from a read error, as a much more abundant clone is one base away. This chain connects TRBV20-1 to TRBJ2-4; no reliable D call. This CDR3 is built from 13 residues. Germline V gene data show CDR1 as DFQATT and CDR2 as SNEGSKA (reference sequence). V lost 3 bases to trimming and J lost 3 bases, with 9 bases between them. The DNA of the CDR3 is TGCAGTGCTAGTGGGAATAGCAAAAACATTCAGTACTTC. It is translated as CSASGNSKNIQYF.

This clonotype was counted between two and nine times. The rearrangement links TRBV29-1 to TRBJ1-1, with D maybe TRBD1 (6 bases). The germline gives CDR1 SQVTM, CDR2 ANQGSEA. The CDR3 loop spans 15 amino acids. Trimming stripped 5 bases from V and 4 bases from J, with 20 bases between. CDR3 sequence reads: CSVRTRGARGTEAFF. In DNA form, the CDR3 reads TGCAGCGTTCGGACTCGGGGGGCGCGGGGCACTGAAGCTTTCTTT.

As for this clonotype: Since no conserved phenylalanine or tryptophan closes the CDR3, a read error is the likely cause. The chain's CDR3 is CSASRWGGEETQYI. The CDR3 DNA follows: TGCAGTGCCTCCCGGTGGGGGGGCGAGGAGACCCAGTACATC. The genes are TRBV20-1 and TRBJ2-5, with D possibly being TRBD2 (7 bases). V dropped 6 bases and J dropped 5 bases, with 19 bases sitting between them. This CDR3 has 14 residues. The V gene's germline CDR1 is DFQATT and CDR2 SNEGSKA (reference sequence).

A remark on this clonotype: One end of the junction does not line up with germline, which may come from a read error. V usage is TRBV28 and J usage is TRBJ1-5; TRBD1 is a possible D gene (6 bases). CDR1 is MDHEN and CDR2 is SYDVKM in the germline V gene. The CDR3 contains 13 residues. CDR3 amino acids: CVSRTTGFQPQHF. CDR3 nucleotide sequence: TGTGTCAGCAGAACAACAGGGTTTCAGCCCCAGCATTTT.

This clonotype was found many times. The V call is TRBV4-1, the J call TRBJ1-2; 9 bases agree with TRBD1. In germline, CDR1 is MGHRA, CDR2 YSYEKL. The CDR3 is 20 residues long. After removal of 1 base from V and 7 bases from J, the junction contained 22 bases not matched to a gene. The CDR3 nucleotides are TGCGCCAGCAGCCAAGTCCGAGCCGATTTAACCGGGACAGGGAGTAGTGGCTACACCTTC. Translation: CASSQVRADLTGTGSSGYTF.

Worth noting for this clonotype: This may arise from a read error, as a much more abundant clone is one base away. V and J are TRBV10-2 and TRBJ2-5; D gene uncertain. This CDR3 has 15 amino acids. CDR1 and CDR2 from the germline V gene are WSHSY and SAAADI. CDR3 amino acids: CASSVGPPFQKTQYF. CDR3 nucleotides: TGCGCCAGCAGTGTCGGCCCTCCCTTCCAAAAGACCCAGTACTTC.

V gene TRBV28 combines with J gene TRBJ2-5; TRBD2 aligns across 8 bases. The junction had 12 bases not matched to a gene; V was cut back by 4 bases and J by 5 bases. This CDR3 has 16 amino acids. From germline, CDR1 is MDHEN and CDR2 SYDVKM. CDR3 in DNA: TGTGCCAGCAGTTACTTAGCGGGGAGGCACCGGGAGACCCAGTACTTC. It translates to CASSYLAGRHRETQYF.

The V and J genes are TRBV14 and TRBJ1-1, with 7 bases aligning to TRBD1. CDR3 size: 12 residues. Germline values: CDR1 SGHDN, CDR2 FVKESK. V lost 6 bases, J lost 9 bases, and 7 bases stayed unmatched. The CDR3 spells CASRPGTAKAFF. The CDR3 DNA reads TGTGCCAGCAGGCCCGGGACAGCTAAAGCTTTCTTT.

On this clonotype itself: One end of the junction varies from germline; a read error may be responsible. The chain uses TRBV11-2 and TRBJ1-3, with D maybe TRBD1 (5 bases). The germline V gene has CDR1 SGHAT and CDR2 FQNNGV. This CDR3 contains 15 residues. The CDR3 sequence: CASRETVSSGNTIYF. In nucleotides, the CDR3 is TGTGCAAGCAGGGAGACAGTCAGCTCTGGAAACACCATATATTTT. The complete variable domain, with remaining parts taken from reference TRBV11-2 and TRBJ1-3, reads EAGVAQSPRYKIIEKRQSVAFWCNPISGHATLYWYQQILGQGPKLLIQFQNNGVVDDSQLPKDRFSAERLKGVDSTLKIQPAKLEDSAVYLCASRETVSSGNTIYFGEGSWLTVV.

Details on this clonotype: This may arise from a read error, as a much more abundant clone is one base away. The rearrangement joins TRBV20-1 to TRBJ2-3, with 7 bases aligning to TRBD2. V dropped 4 bases and J dropped 6; count of bases not matched to a gene: 10. Germline CDR1 and CDR2: DFQATT and SNEGSKA (reference sequence). The CDR3 sequence is 14 residues long. CDR3 in DNA: TGCAGTGCTATCTTGGGCGGGAGCCGGGATACGCAGTATTTT. It yields the protein CSAILGGSRDTQYF.

Note on this clonotype: Since a much larger clone is just one base distant, this may be a read error. This CDR3 is missing its conserved last phenylalanine or tryptophan, likely due to a read error. CDR3 bases: TGTGCCATCAGTACCCGGGGGGCAAACACCGGGGAGCTGTTTCTT. Translating gives CAISTRGANTGELFL. The rearrangement joins TRBV10-3 to TRBJ2-2; possibly TRBD2 for D (7 bases). V shed 5 bases and J shed 2 bases, with 12 bases lying between them. Germline V gene sequence: CDR1 ENHRY, CDR2 SYGVKD. This CDR3 region has 15 residues.

This clonotype was found once. The conserved phenylalanine or tryptophan normally closing the CDR3 is absent here, so this likely arose from a read error. The chain combines TRBV11-2 with TRBJ2-1; 9 nucleotides match TRBD1. The V gene end was trimmed by 5 bases and the J gene end by 5 bases; junction bases not matched to a gene: 10. This CDR3 contains 16 residues. CDR1 SGHAT and CDR2 FQNNGV come from the germline V gene. CDR3 sequence reads: CASSVWTGTGNNEQFI. Here the CDR3 DNA reads TGTGCCAGCAGCGTATGGACCGGGACAGGGAACAATGAGCAGTTCATC.

Concerning this clonotype: Mismatch with germline at one junction end may stem from a read error. This sequence joins TRBV6-1 and TRBJ1-3; D unresolved. Germline assignment: CDR1 MNHNS and CDR2 SASEGT. CDR3 size: 13 residues. The CDR3 DNA reads TGTACCAGCTCGGTGGAGAGTGGGAACACCATATATTTT. This codes for CTSSVESGNTIYF.

Concerning this clonotype: The CDR3 does not close with the conserved phenylalanine or tryptophan, likely indicating a read error. The CDR3 region is CASSYSSDRVLETQYI. CDR3 nucleotides: TGTGCCAGCAGTTACTCCTCGGACAGGGTATTAGAGACCCAGTACATC. The gene calls are TRBV6-2 or TRBV6-3 and TRBJ2-5; 8 bases agree with TRBD1. V lost 0 bases to trimming and J lost 4 bases; unmatched junction nucleotides: 7. This CDR3 is built from 16 residues. Germline V lookup: CDR1 MNHEY, CDR2 SVGEGT.

In the case of this clonotype: Since a much larger clone is just one base distant, this may be a read error. The rearrangement joins TRBV20-1 to TRBJ2-5, with D perhaps being TRBD1 or TRBD2 (5 bases each). CDR3 length: 14 amino acids. The germline CDR1 and CDR2 sequences are DFQATT and SNEGSKA (reference sequence). The CDR3 bases are TGCAGTCCTAGAGGGGACCAGATTTATGCGACCCAGTACTTC. Protein: CSPRGDQIYATQYF.

In the case of this clonotype: One junction end does not reproduce the germline sequence, and a read error may be involved. The chain combines TRBV11-2 with TRBJ1-2; no firm D call. Germline V gene data show CDR1 as SGHAT and CDR2 as FQNNGV. This CDR3 contains 12 residues. The CDR3 nucleotides read TGTGTCTGCAGCTTAGGTTCGGGAGTCTACATCTTC. Its translation is CVCSLGSGVYIF.

About this clonotype: One end of the junction does not line up with germline, which may come from a read error. This chain connects TRBV11-2 to TRBJ2-3; D unresolved. Germline V gives CDR1 SGHAT, CDR2 FQNNGV. This CDR3 is built from 11 residues. The CDR3 nucleotides read TGTGCTATCAGCTCAACAGATATGCAGTATTTT. It translates to CAISSTDMQYF. Combining the CDR3 with reference TRBV11-2 and TRBJ2-3 gives the whole variable domain EAGVAQSPRYKIIEKRQSVAFWCNPISGHATLYWYQQILGQGPKLLIQFQNNGVVDDSQLPKDRFSAERLKGVDSTLKIQPAKLEDSAVYLCAISSTDMQYFGPGTRLTVL.